The entry that follows covers one T cell receptor (beta chain) sequence. Together with a sample-barcoded 5' primer, a J-beta primer mix was included in a second PCR lasting about 6 to 11 cycles. One entry per CDR3 protein results from TCRdb running MiXCR on the 5' RACE reads. The sample records over a million distinct CDR3 sequences, under 30% being singletons. The sample providers were healthy Caucasian people from Russia, aged about 6 to 95. The sample originates from a study of blood T cells in healthy people across ages. Germline V gives CDR1 SGHAT, CDR2 FQDESV (reference sequence). J lost 7 bases, V lost 5 bases, and 8 bases had no gene match. The CDR3 has 15 amino acids. The same data also went into a second study, on T cells of mothers and their children.

This clonotype was sampled from a girl under 10 years old in good health. The sample consisted of blood. The genes are TRBV11-1 and TRBJ1-4, with TRBD1 matching over 9 bases. Here the CDR3 DNA reads TGTGCCAGCAGCCTTGACAGGGGGGATGCTGAAAAACTGTTTTTT. Amino acids: CASSLDRGDAEKLFF.